This T cell receptor (beta chain) was observed in a study of shared clonotypes between healthy human individuals. Notes on the study in general: It was only blood that was sampled, and tissue repertoires likely differ. Limitation of the genetic and exposure-history diversity represented came from the few donors.

Deep was the level at which the assay was run. Produced via immunoSEQ multiplex PCR; TCRdb's table is partial and in-frame only. The profile covers around 1,000,000 clones, with roughly 80% appearing a single time and more than 0.85% taken by the ten largest. CDR1 and CDR2 from the germline V gene are KGHSH and LQKENI. The CDR3 consists of 14 residues. The V gene lost 5 bases and the J gene lost 6 bases, with 15 bases spanning the gap. As to this clone: Its antigen is still unknown.

Specimen: memory CD4+ T cells from PBMCs. Subset denoted: CD45RA-negative fraction. This TCR derives from a man aged 18 to 30 in good health. Some clones in this sample may be carry-over from other donors' samples. The chain joins TRBV18 to TRBJ2-3; no reliable D call. CDR3 residues: CASSTSGYGDTQYF. CDR3 nucleotide sequence: TGTGCCAGCTCAACTTCTGGTTATGGCGATACGCAGTATTTT.